This TCR beta chain was sequenced for a study of beta chain features in type 1 diabetes. Germline assignment: CDR1 SGDLS and CDR2 YYNGEE. The CDR3 sequence is 13 residues long. Trimming cost V 2 bases and J 5 bases, with 11 bases left between them. Sequencing targeted expressed TCRB transcripts, as all isolated RNA had been reverse transcribed. The repertoire was sequenced with immunoSEQ multiplex PCR; TCRdb's copy has only in-frame clones and lacks some. In the table there are around 260,000 clones, roughly a quarter of which are singletons. This clone showed up just a few times. Antigen specificity is unknown. Whole-study results and caveats: Among patients with Type 1 diabetes, TCRB CDR3s were moderately but significantly shorter in every one of the four CD4+ subsets.

V and J are TRBV9 and TRBJ2-7; weak D call: TRBD2 (5 bases). The receptor comes from a woman in her twenties or thirties with type 1 diabetes. Specimen: naive CD4+ T cells from blood. As DNA, the CDR3 is TGTGCCAGCAGCGTCGGGGTACCAGACGAGCAGTACTTC. Amino acid sequence: CASSVGVPDEQYF.